Listed here is a single TCR beta chain. This record belongs to a study of T cell changes during pregnancy in multiple sclerosis. The CDR3 consists of 13 residues. V was clipped by 6 bases and J by 2 bases, with 8 bases between them. The germline V gene encodes CDR1 MGHDK and CDR2 SYGVNS. The table came from immunoSEQ multiplex PCR; TCRdb's copy has only in-frame clones and leaves some out. The sample has some 110,000 clones, about nine tenths seen once. The material was peripheral blood, obtained after pregnancy. The TCR originated in a female donor with multiple sclerosis, enrolled in a pregnancy study. V is TRBV25-1 and J is TRBJ2-1; a weak D match, TRBD2 (5 bases). CDR3: CASRSSPYNEQFF. The CDR3 coding sequence is TGTGCCAGCAGGTCTAGCCCCTACAATGAGCAGTTCTTC.